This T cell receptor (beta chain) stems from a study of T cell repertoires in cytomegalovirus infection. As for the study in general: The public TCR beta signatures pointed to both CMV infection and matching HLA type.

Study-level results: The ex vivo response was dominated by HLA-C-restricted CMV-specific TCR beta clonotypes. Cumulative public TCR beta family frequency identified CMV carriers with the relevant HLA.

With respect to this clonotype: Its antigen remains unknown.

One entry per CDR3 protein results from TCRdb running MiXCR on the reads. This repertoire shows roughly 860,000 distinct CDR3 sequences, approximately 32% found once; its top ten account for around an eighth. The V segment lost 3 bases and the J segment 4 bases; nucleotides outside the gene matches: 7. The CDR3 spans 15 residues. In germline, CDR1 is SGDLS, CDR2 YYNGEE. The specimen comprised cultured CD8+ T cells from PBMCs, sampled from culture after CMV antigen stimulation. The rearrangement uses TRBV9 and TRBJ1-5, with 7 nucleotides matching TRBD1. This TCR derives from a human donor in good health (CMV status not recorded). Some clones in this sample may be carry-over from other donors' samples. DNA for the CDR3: TGTGCCAGCAGCGGGTCAGGGGGGGCTAATCAGCCCCAGCATTTT. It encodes CASSGSGGANQPQHF. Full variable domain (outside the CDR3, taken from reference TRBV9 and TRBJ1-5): DSGVTQTPKHLITATGQRVTLRCSPRSGDLSVYWYQQSLDQGLQFLIQYYNGEERAKGNILERFSAQQFPDLHSELNLSSLELGDSALYFCASSGSGGANQPQHFGDGTRLSIL.